Below are 8 T cell receptor beta chains sequenced from a single sample in a study of OX40 agonist ivuxolimab in advanced cancers. Profiled with immunoSEQ multiplex PCR; TCRdb holds only in-frame clones, not every one. This sample yields roughly 140,000 clones, of which 90% to 95% are seen a single time; just over 0.3% belongs to the top ten. The sequenced sample was CD4+ or CD8+ T cells sorted from blood, obtained in a trial of the OX40 agonist ivuxolimab. The receptor set was obtained from an adult with an advanced solid tumor such as melanoma, head and neck, liver or kidney cancer.

This rearrangement joins TRBV11-3 to TRBJ2-5, with 10 bases lining up with TRBD1. Germline V gene data show CDR1 as SGHNT and CDR2 as YENEEA. CDR3 length: 15 amino acids. Unmatched junction bases numbered 6, after V lost 4 bases and J lost 4 bases. The CDR3 sequence is CASSSRTGGGETQYF. CDR3 DNA: TGTGCCAGCAGCTCCCGGACAGGGGGAGGAGAGACCCAGTACTTC.

This clone was detected once. V gene TRBV19 combines with J gene TRBJ2-5; TRBD2 aligns across 12 bases. Germline V CDR1 and CDR2: LNHDA, SQIVND (reference sequence). This CDR3 is 17 amino acids long. The ends lost 3 bases at V and 0 bases at J; junction bases unmatched: 5. This chain's CDR3 is CASSIPGLAGYQETQYF. As DNA, the CDR3 is TGTGCCAGTAGTATCCCGGGACTAGCGGGCTACCAAGAGACCCAGTACTTC. Drawing the rest from reference TRBV19 and TRBJ2-5, the complete variable domain is DGGITQSPKYLFRKEGQNVTLSCEQNLNHDAMYWYRQDPGQGLRLIYYSQIVNDFQKGDIAEGYSVSREKKESFPLTVTSAQKNPTAFYLCASSIPGLAGYQETQYFGPGTRLLVL.

The J gene is TRBJ2-2, the V gene TRBV7-2; D gene unclear. The CDR3 is 16 residues long. Trimming took 3 bases from V and 1 from J, leaving 12 bases between them. Germline CDR1 and CDR2: SGHTA and FQGNSA. CDR3 bases: TGTGCCAGCAGCTTGGGAAGGGCCCAGAACACCGGGGAGCTGTTTTTT. The encoded protein is CASSLGRAQNTGELFF.

The chain carries TRBV4-3 and TRBJ1-4, with D possibly matching TRBD1 (5 bases). The germline V gene has CDR1 LGHNA and CDR2 YSLEER. Trimming removed 4 bases at V and 0 bases at J, with 9 bases between. This CDR3 is 15 amino acids long. The CDR3 is CASSLRGATNEKLFF. DNA of the CDR3: TGCGCCAGCAGCCTCCGGGGGGCAACTAATGAAAAACTGTTTTTT.

V gene TRBV5-1 combines with J gene TRBJ2-1; D is possibly TRBD2 (6 bases). V was cut by 4 bases and J by 2 bases, with 13 bases left in between. The CDR3 has 15 residues. Germline values: CDR1 SGHRS, CDR2 YFSETQ. The CDR3 bases are TGCGCCAGCAGCCCCGGGACTTCTACCTACAATGAGCAGTTCTTC. Translating gives CASSPGTSTYNEQFF.

The table lists this clone with a few counts. The V call is TRBV29-1, the J call TRBJ1-1; D remains unclear. The CDR3 spans 13 residues. Germline assignment: CDR1 SQVTM and CDR2 ANQGSEA. Trimming pared 0 bases from V and 1 base from J, leaving 6 bases between. As DNA, the CDR3 is TGCAGCGTTGAAGATCGTGGGAACACTGAAGCTTTCTTT. Residues: CSVEDRGNTEAFF.

The CDR3 DNA reads as TGTGCCAGCAAATTAGCGGGAGTGGGAGGGATAGAGCAGTTCTTC. It translates to CASKLAGVGGIEQFF. The V gene is TRBV27, the J gene TRBJ2-1; 9 bases are a match to TRBD2. J was trimmed by 10 bases and V by 7 bases; bases with no gene match: 14. The CDR3 length is 15 residues. Germline CDR1 MNHEY, CDR2 SMNVEV (reference sequence).

The chain carries TRBV5-5 and TRBJ2-1; 9 nucleotides align to TRBD2. V was clipped by 4 bases and J by 2 bases; unmatched bases: 4. The CDR3 loop spans 15 amino acids. CDR1 SGHKS and CDR2 YYEKEE come from the germline V gene (reference sequence). For the CDR3, the DNA is TGTGCCAGCAGCGAAGGACTAGCGACCTACAATGAGCAGTTCTTC. This encodes CASSEGLATYNEQFF.